This T cell receptor (beta chain) was captured in a study of blood T cell repertoires in COVID-19. Study-wide background: From the United States, Italy and Spain came samples of acute and convalescent COVID-19. From T cells, B-cell-depleted T cells, or PBMCs came the material, which was cDNA or gDNA.

Study processing details: The authors estimated nucleated cell counts from reference gene primer amplification. TCRdb's copy holds only in-frame clones and misses some; the assay was immunoSEQ multiplex PCR. V and J calls and clone size follow that table, whereas D and trimming were derived from the DNA. This table has over 50,000 clones, more than 70% appearing once. The CDR3 spans 20 residues. The material sequenced was peripheral blood. This chain links TRBV12-2 with TRBJ2-1; the table assigns TRBD2, which was not confirmed against the DNA. TRBV12-2 is deemed a pseudogene. The sequence came from a man between 60 and 75 years old with acute or convalescent COVID-19. CDR3 protein: CASRFPIVAGGPNSYNEQFF. CDR3 DNA: TGTGCAAGTCGCTTCCCCATCGTCGCGGGGGGCCCAAACTCCTACAATGAGCAGTTCTTC.